This T cell receptor beta chain emerged from a study of early T cells in non-severe SARS-CoV-2 infection. Unique molecular identifiers tagged individual cDNA molecules. TCRdb used MiXCR to reprocess the 5' RACE reads, holding one entry per CDR3 protein. This table holds 100,000 to 120,000 distinct CDR3 sequences, roughly 12% found once. This clonotype was observed a single time. Trimming shortened V by 2 bases and J by 6 bases, and 3 bases separated the two germline ends. CDR1 and CDR2 from the germline V gene are MNHNS and SASEGT. The CDR3 is 11 residues long. This sequence joins TRBV6-1 and TRBJ2-3; D gene unclear. This material consisted of whole blood, taken at baseline. The TCR originated in an adult who was a healthcare worker with PCR-confirmed SARS-CoV-2 infection or an uninfected control (not recorded which). The CDR3 DNA reads as TGTGCCAGCAGTGAAAAGGATACGCAGTATTTT. Translated: CASSEKDTQYF.